Detailed here is one T cell receptor (beta chain). Per the study methods: How many nucleated cells were present was estimated from reference gene primer amplification. Only in-frame clones appear in the TCRdb table, and some are missing; sequencing was by immunoSEQ multiplex PCR. The DNA was the basis for D and trimming; V, J and clone size are from that table. The table records 190,000 or so clones, about 88% of them present only once. Germline loops: CDR1 GTSNPN, CDR2 SVGIG (reference sequence). With 0 bases removed from V and 7 bases from J, the gap between germline ends came to 12 bases. This CDR3 is 14 amino acids long. These data come from a study of blood T cell repertoires in COVID-19. Study information: The United States, Italy and Spain provided the acute and convalescent COVID-19 samples.

The material sequenced was peripheral blood. The sequence derives from a man between 35 and 55 years old with active or convalescent COVID-19. V is TRBV30 and J is TRBJ2-2, with a weak D call TRBD1 (5 bases). CDR3 nucleotides: TGTGCCTGGAGTGTCATTGGGGCGCACGGGGAGCTGTTTTTT. This gives the protein CAWSVIGAHGELFF.